The clone carrying this TCR beta chain was detected once. Germline V CDR1 and CDR2: KGHDR, SFDVKD. The CDR3 has 15 amino acids. V lost 0 bases, J lost 5 bases, and 4 bases stayed unmatched. The data were taken from a study of blood T cell repertoires in COVID-19. Original methodology: Amplification from reference gene primers served as the basis for estimated nucleated cell counts. Assay: immunoSEQ multiplex PCR; the TCRdb copy retains only in-frame clones and omits some. V, J and clone size were drawn from that table, and D and trimming were deduced from the DNA. The table records roughly 15,000 clones, over 75% of them present only once.

This chain links TRBV24-1 with TRBJ2-3, with TRBD2 identical over 7 bases. The sequencing sample was made of peripheral blood. The sequence derives from a man in his 70s in a cohort sampled during active COVID-19. The CDR3 is CATSDLAGDIDTQYF. CDR3 bases: TGTGCCACCAGTGATTTGGCGGGAGATATAGATACGCAGTATTTT.